The 16 T cell receptor beta chains below come from one sample, sequenced in a study of response to subunit inactivated influenza vaccine. Each CDR3 protein is one row after TCRdb ran MiXCR on the RT-PCR reads. The data hold roughly 460,000 distinct CDR3 sequences, with approximately 11% observed a single time. The sequencing here drew on PBMCs from blood, taken roughly 46 days after vaccination. The origin of the receptors is a man aged 50 to 59 who received an inactivated influenza vaccine.

The sample holds a few counts of this clonotype. V gene TRBV7-2 combines with J gene TRBJ2-7; 11 bases match TRBD2. This CDR3 region has 14 residues. The junction had 4 bases not matched to a gene; V was cut back by 3 bases and J by 6 bases. Per the germline V gene, CDR1 is SGHTA and CDR2 is FQGNSA. The CDR3 DNA is TGTGCCAGCAGCTTGGGACTAGCGGCGAGCGAGCAGTACTTC. Amino acid sequence: CASSLGLAASEQYF.

Only a few counts were recorded for this clonotype. J is TRBJ2-2 and V is TRBV6-2 or TRBV6-3; TRBD2 agrees at 9 bases. V gave up 11 bases and J gave up 4 bases; unmatched junction bases: 20. CDR3 size: 18 residues. Germline CDR1 MNHEY, CDR2 SVGEGT. DNA for the CDR3: TGTGCCTCTTGTCTGGAGCGGGAGGACCCTACCACCACCGGGGAGCTGTTTTTT. Translating gives CASCLEREDPTTTGELFF.

Here the CDR3 DNA reads TGCGCCAGCAGCTTCAGGGGGCGCCTGGGCGAGACCCAGTACTTC. This gives the protein CASSFRGRLGETQYF. The chain joins TRBV5-1 to TRBJ2-5, with 8 positions matching TRBD1. Losses at the gene ends were 2 bases for V and 5 bases for J; bases not matched to a gene: 8. Germline CDR1 is SGHRS and CDR2 is YFSETQ. CDR3 length: 15 amino acids.

In this sample, this clonotype turned up many times. The chain carries TRBV27 and TRBJ2-1; TRBD2 agrees at 15 bases. CDR3 length: 13 amino acids. Germline V CDR1 and CDR2: MNHEY, SMNVEV (reference sequence). Unmatched junction bases numbered 3, after V lost 9 bases and J lost 9 bases. Here the CDR3 DNA reads TGTGCCAGACCGGGACTAGCGGGAGGTGAGCAGTTCTTC. Protein sequence: CARPGLAGGEQFF.

V is TRBV4-3 and J is TRBJ2-3; 7 bases agree with TRBD2. CDR3 length: 17 residues. Germline-derived CDR1 and CDR2 are LGHNA and YSLEER. V was clipped by 4 bases and J by 4 bases; unmatched bases: 14. CDR3 amino acids: CASSPTLSGEGPDTQYF. The CDR3 nucleotides read TGCGCCAGCAGCCCAACCTTAAGCGGGGAAGGTCCAGATACGCAGTATTTT.

This clonotype has just a few counts. The chain is built from TRBV28 and TRBJ2-2; maybe TRBD1 (6 bases). The germline V and J ends were trimmed by 5 bases and 5 bases, with 15 bases remaining between them. CDR3 length: 15 amino acids. Germline CDR1 reads MDHEN; CDR2 reads SYDVKM. The CDR3 spells CASSLTGRGTGELFF. CDR3 coding DNA: TGTGCCAGCAGTCTGACAGGAAGAGGGACCGGGGAGCTGTTTTTT.

This clonotype came up a few times. The chain carries TRBV7-9 and TRBJ2-3; the D gene is possibly TRBD1 (5 bases). The V gene's germline CDR1 is SEHNR and CDR2 FQNEAQ (reference sequence). This CDR3 comprises 14 residues. Deletions cut 3 bases from V and 1 base from J, with 8 bases between. The CDR3 region is CASSFQGRTDTQYF. In DNA form, the CDR3 reads TGTGCCAGCAGCTTTCAGGGCCGCACAGATACGCAGTATTTT.

The chain employs TRBV21-1 and TRBJ2-7; TRBD2 was called by the table and not checked on the DNA. TRBV21-1 is a listed pseudogene. The CDR3 loop spans 17 amino acids. The CDR3 reads CASSALRGAGGDYEQYF. The DNA of the CDR3 is TGTGCCAGCAGCGCCCTAAGGGGAGCGGGAGGTGACTACGAGCAGTACTTC.

The rearrangement joins TRBV7-2 to TRBJ2-3, with 7 nucleotides matching TRBD2. This CDR3 contains 17 residues. Trimming cost V 4 bases and J 3 bases; bases outside gene matches: 13. CDR1 and CDR2 from the germline V gene are SGHTA and FQGNSA. The CDR3 protein is CASSSPERGIRTDTQYF. The CDR3 DNA sequence: TGTGCCAGCAGCTCCCCAGAGCGGGGTATTCGTACAGATACGCAGTATTTT.

The chain links TRBV20-1 to TRBJ2-7, with no clear D. Per the germline V gene, CDR1 is DFQATT and CDR2 is SNEGSKA (reference sequence). With 2 bases removed from V and 2 bases from J, the gap between germline ends came to 10 bases. The CDR3 totals 13 residues. Here the CDR3 DNA reads TGCAGTGCTAGAAAACTGCTCGCCTACGAGCAGTACTTC. It translates to CSARKLLAYEQYF.

At least ten counts were recorded for this clonotype. The chain carries TRBV4-1 and TRBJ2-1; no clear D. Trimming removed 1 base from V and 5 bases from J, with 9 bases in between. CDR3 size: 14 residues. Germline CDR1 MGHRA, CDR2 YSYEKL. CDR3 in amino acids: CASSQGVWNNEQFF. CDR3 nucleotide sequence: TGCGCCAGCAGCCAAGGCGTGTGGAACAATGAGCAGTTCTTC.

This clonotype came up many times. V usage is TRBV12-3 or TRBV12-4 and J usage is TRBJ2-7; a possible D gene is TRBD2 (5 bases). The CDR3 is 15 residues long. The V and J ends lost 6 bases and 1 base respectively, with 16 bases between them. The DNA of the CDR3 is TGTGCCAGCAGAGCGGACTGGCTGAAGTCCTACGAGCAGTACTTC. It encodes CASRADWLKSYEQYF.

This clonotype was picked up a small number of times. V usage is TRBV18 and J usage is TRBJ1-2; TRBD1 matches 8 bases. CDR1 is KGHSH and CDR2 is LQKENI in the germline V gene. This CDR3 comprises 18 residues. Trimming cost V 3 bases and J 0 bases; bases outside gene matches: 12. Written as DNA, the CDR3 is TGTGCCAGCTCACCCATAAATACCGGGACAGGAGCTAACTATGGCTACACCTTC. It specifies CASSPINTGTGANYGYTF.

This clonotype showed up many times. This chain joins TRBV7-2 and TRBJ2-1; 7 bases agree with TRBD2. The CDR3 covers 14 residues. With V trimmed by 6 bases and J by 1 base, 3 bases remained unmatched. Germline CDR1 is SGHTA and CDR2 is FQGNSA. The DNA for the CDR3 is TGTGCCAGCAGTGGGGGGGGATCCTACAATGAGCAGTTCTTC. Its protein product is CASSGGGSYNEQFF.

The table lists this clonotype with a few counts. The gene calls are TRBV6-5 and TRBJ2-5; 7 nucleotides line up with TRBD2. Unmatched junction bases numbered 12, after V lost 4 bases and J lost 7 bases. Germline V gives CDR1 MNHEY, CDR2 SVGAGI. The CDR3 loop spans 15 amino acids. As DNA, the CDR3 is TGTGCCAGCAGTTTCGGACTAGTGAGTTTGGGGACCCAGTACTTC. This encodes CASSFGLVSLGTQYF.

The chain joins TRBV7-3 to TRBJ2-1; possibly TRBD2 for D (6 bases). Germline loops: CDR1 SGHTA, CDR2 FQGTGA. V gave up 1 base and J gave up 3 bases, with 13 bases separating them. The CDR3 extends over 16 amino acids. The CDR3 reads CASSLIYSGGYNEQFF. Here the CDR3 DNA reads TGTGCCAGCAGCTTAATCTATAGCGGAGGCTACAATGAGCAGTTCTTC.